The 26 T cell receptor beta chains given below trace back to one sample, sequenced in a study of blood T cell repertoires in COVID-19. The assay was immunoSEQ multiplex PCR, and TCRdb's table has in-frame clones only and misses some. The sample has around 63,000 clones, roughly three quarters seen once. Sequenced material: peripheral blood. The origin of the receptors is a woman in her sixties or seventies with acute or convalescent COVID-19.

This chain joins TRBV21-1 and TRBJ2-7; whether TRBD1, the table's D call, matches the DNA was not checked. TRBV21-1 is marked as a pseudogene. The CDR3 consists of 14 residues. CDR3 protein: CASSISGTGVEQYF. CDR3 nucleotide sequence: TGTGCCAGCAGTATCTCCGGGACAGGGGTCGAGCAGTACTTC.

This clone was recorded once. The CDR3 region has the DNA TGTGCCAGCAGCCTCCGCCTCTCACTAGCGGGGGGGTTGGAGACCCAGTACTTC. Protein: CASSLRLSLAGGLETQYF. The J gene is TRBJ2-5, the V gene TRBV3-1 (or the pseudogene TRBV3-2); the match to TRBD2 covers 13 bases. The CDR3 has 18 residues. CDR1 and CDR2 from the germline V gene are LGHDT and YNNKEL (reference sequence). V shed 4 bases, J shed 5 bases, and the junction held 13 bases outside the gene matches.

This chain connects TRBV7-5 to TRBJ2-5; the table gives TRBD2 as D, unverified against the DNA. TRBV7-5 is labeled a pseudogene. The CDR3 runs to 16 residues. CDR3 nucleotide sequence: TGTGTCAGAAGCACTATGGGACTAGCGGAAGGGGAGACCCAGTACTTC. As protein: CVRSTMGLAEGETQYF.

The chain combines TRBV29-1 with TRBJ1-1; D is ambiguous. Deletions cut 6 bases from V and 6 bases from J, with 14 bases between. Germline V gene lookup returns CDR1 SQVTM and CDR2 ANQGSEA. The CDR3 spans 12 residues. The CDR3 DNA is TGCAGCGTCCGATTTATTGCGCCTGAAGCTTTCTTT. It yields the protein CSVRFIAPEAFF. Full variable domain (outside the CDR3, taken from reference TRBV29-1 and TRBJ1-1): SAVISQKPSRDICQRGTSLTIQCQVDSQVTMMFWYRQQPGQSLTLIATANQGSEATYESGFVIDKFPISRPNLTFSTLTVSNMSPEDSSIYLCSVRFIAPEAFFGQGTRLTVV.

This sequence joins TRBV18 and TRBJ1-1; D remains unclear. V was shortened by 2 bases and J by 4 bases, with 14 bases between the two germline ends. Germline V gene sequence: CDR1 KGHSH, CDR2 LQKENI. The CDR3 has 15 amino acids. The CDR3 DNA reads TGTGCCAGCTCACCAAAGACGGGTTTCGCCACTGAAGCTTTCTTT. The encoded protein is CASSPKTGFATEAFF.

The V call is TRBV11-2, the J call TRBJ2-1; D uncertain. The germline gives CDR1 SGHAT, CDR2 FQNNGV. The CDR3 has 16 residues. Trimming left V 2 bases short and J 0 bases short, with 11 bases between. The CDR3 protein is CASSLLVYGSYNEQFF. CDR3 nucleotides: TGTGCCAGCAGCTTATTAGTTTACGGCTCCTACAATGAGCAGTTCTTC.

This rearrangement joins TRBV7-3 to TRBJ2-1; 9 bases map to TRBD2. CDR1 is SGHTA, CDR2 FQGTGA, per germline. V shed 4 bases, J shed 2 bases, and the junction held 3 bases outside the gene matches. CDR3 length: 15 amino acids. CDR3 amino acids: CASSSAGGTYNEQFF. The CDR3 DNA sequence: TGTGCCAGCAGCTCTGCGGGGGGGACCTACAATGAGCAGTTCTTC.

V usage is TRBV19 and J usage is TRBJ1-1; D remains unclear. The germline gives CDR1 LNHDA, CDR2 SQIVND (reference sequence). The V and J ends lost 6 bases and 4 bases respectively, with 12 bases between them. CDR3 size: 13 residues. CDR3 amino acids: CASRNIRSTEAFF. CDR3 bases: TGTGCCAGTAGGAACATACGCAGCACTGAAGCTTTCTTT.

The rearrangement links TRBV18 to TRBJ1-2, with 10 bases fitting TRBD1. The V segment lost 4 bases and the J segment 7 bases; nucleotides outside the gene matches: 3. This CDR3 spans 13 amino acids. Germline loops: CDR1 KGHSH, CDR2 LQKENI. Here the CDR3 DNA reads TGTGCCAGCTCACTAGACAGGGGGCCTGGCTACACCTTC. It yields the protein CASSLDRGPGYTF.

The chain links TRBV19 to TRBJ1-5, with D unclear. The germline CDR1 and CDR2 sequences are LNHDA and SQIVND (reference sequence). The ends were cut back, 7 bases at V and 7 bases at J, with 14 bases in the middle. CDR3 length equals 13 residues. The CDR3 here is CASKRSERQPQHF. CDR3 nucleotide sequence: TGTGCCAGTAAGCGGAGCGAGCGGCAGCCCCAGCATTTT.

This clone came up once. The chain has TRBV7-9 and TRBJ2-2; tentative D call: TRBD1 (5 bases). The CDR3 has 14 residues. Per germline, CDR1 SEHNR and CDR2 FQNEAQ (reference sequence). The ends were cut back, 5 bases at V and 5 bases at J, with 12 bases in the middle. The CDR3 DNA follows: TGTGCCAGCAGCCCCGTGGGGCAAACCGGGGAGCTGTTTTTT. Residues: CASSPVGQTGELFF.

The genes are TRBV3-1 (or the pseudogene TRBV3-2) and TRBJ2-7, with D maybe TRBD2 (6 bases). This CDR3 has 14 amino acids. CDR1 and CDR2 from the germline V gene are LGHDT and YNNKEL (reference sequence). The germline V and J ends were trimmed by 4 bases and 0 bases, with 10 bases remaining between them. The CDR3 nucleotides read TGTGCCAGCAGCCCCGGGGGAGGCTCCTACGAGCAGTACTTC. It yields the protein CASSPGGGSYEQYF.

This chain joins TRBV7-6 and TRBJ1-5; D ambiguous. CDR1 is SGHVS and CDR2 is FNYEAQ in the germline V gene. Trimming cost V 0 bases and J 1 base, with 7 bases left between them. CDR3 length: 15 amino acids. CDR3 amino acids: CASSLAHMSNQPQHF. The CDR3 DNA follows: TGTGCCAGCAGCTTAGCCCACATGAGCAATCAGCCCCAGCATTTT.

The chain couples TRBV9 to TRBJ2-5; perhaps TRBD1 as D (6 bases). In germline, CDR1 is SGDLS, CDR2 YYNGEE. The CDR3 has 13 residues. V was cut by 2 bases and J by 5 bases, with 10 bases left in between. CDR3 sequence (DNA): TGTGCCAGCAGCGTTCAGGGGCGGGAGACCCAGTACTTC. Translating gives CASSVQGRETQYF.

The chain employs TRBV2 and TRBJ1-4, with no clear D. CDR1 and CDR2 from the germline V gene are SNHLY and FYNNEI. The CDR3 is made up of 12 amino acids. Trimming stripped 4 bases from V and 7 bases from J, with 7 bases between. The CDR3 DNA reads TGTGCCAGCAGTGGGACTTCTGAAAAACTGTTTTTT. Protein product: CASSGTSEKLFF.

This sequence joins TRBV24-1 and TRBJ2-2, with a weak D call TRBD1 (5 bases). Deletions cut 0 bases from V and 4 bases from J, with 11 bases between. Germline V gives CDR1 KGHDR, CDR2 SFDVKD. The CDR3 is 16 amino acids. The CDR3 DNA is TGTGCCACCAGTGATTTGGAGTGGGGCGGCACCGGGGAGCTGTTTTTT. Translation gives CATSDLEWGGTGELFF.

The chain is built from TRBV4-3 and TRBJ1-2; D perhaps matches TRBD1 (5 bases). With 0 bases removed from V and 4 bases from J, the gap between germline ends came to 6 bases. CDR1 is LGHNA, CDR2 YSLEER, per germline. The CDR3 loop spans 13 amino acids. This CDR3 reads CASSQDGAYGYTF. The DNA for the CDR3 is TGCGCCAGCAGCCAAGATGGGGCCTATGGCTACACCTTC.

The gene calls are TRBV7-8 and TRBJ1-2; 10 nucleotides align to TRBD1. Germline V CDR1 and CDR2: SGHVS, FQNEAQ. V lost 5 bases to trimming and J lost 3 bases; unmatched junction nucleotides: 6. This CDR3 spans 15 amino acids. The CDR3 nucleotides read TGTGCCAGCAGCCGAGGAGGGACAGGGGACTATGGCTACACCTTC. The encoded protein is CASSRGGTGDYGYTF.

This chain uses TRBV5-1 with TRBJ1-3; no reliable D call. CDR1 and CDR2 from the germline V gene are SGHRS and YFSETQ. The CDR3 sequence is 16 residues long. V lost 1 base to trimming and J lost 3 bases, with 14 bases between them. This CDR3 is CASSLLSEGFGNTIYF. CDR3 coding DNA: TGCGCCAGCAGCTTGTTGAGCGAGGGATTTGGAAACACCATATATTTT.

The CDR3 coding sequence is TGTGCCAGCAGTTACTGGCGGGGGGCGTCCCACGAGCAGTACTTC. Translated: CASSYWRGASHEQYF. The V and J genes are TRBV6-2 or TRBV6-3 and TRBJ2-7; 8 bases are shared with TRBD2. Germline CDR1 is MNHEY and CDR2 is SVGEGT. This CDR3 has 15 amino acids. With 1 base clipped from V and 5 bases from J, the junction kept 7 bases outside the gene matches.

This chain uses TRBV29-1 with TRBJ2-3; TRBD1 matches at 8 bases. This CDR3 has 12 residues. J was trimmed by 7 bases and V by 6 bases; bases with no gene match: 6. Germline CDR1 and CDR2: SQVTM and ANQGSEA. CDR3 DNA: TGCAGCGTGGCAACAGGGGGAAATACGCAGTATTTT. It codes for CSVATGGNTQYF.

The V call is TRBV4-1, the J call TRBJ2-1; weak D call: TRBD2 (6 bases). V dropped 1 base and J dropped 0 bases, with 16 bases sitting between them. The germline V gene has CDR1 MGHRA and CDR2 YSYEKL. The CDR3 contains 18 residues. In nucleotides, the CDR3 is TGCGCCAGCAGCCAAGGGGGGAGAGGAGGGGTCTCCTACAATGAGCAGTTCTTC. It translates to CASSQGGRGGVSYNEQFF.

V and J are TRBV7-2 and TRBJ2-3; 9 bases align to TRBD2. Per germline, CDR1 SGHTA and CDR2 FQGNSA. With 8 bases clipped from V and 4 bases from J, the junction kept 13 bases outside the gene matches. The CDR3 length is 16 residues. The CDR3 DNA reads TGTGCCAGCCCGTTACGGGCGGGGGGGCAAGCAGATACGCAGTATTTT. Translated: CASPLRAGGQADTQYF.

The chain employs TRBV7-6 and TRBJ2-1; TRBD1 agrees at 7 bases. This CDR3 contains 14 residues. V lost 1 base and J lost 4; bases outside the gene matches: 1. Looked up from germline, CDR1 is SGHVS and CDR2 is FNYEAQ. The CDR3 protein is CASSLGQGYNEQFF. In nucleotides, the CDR3 is TGTGCCAGCAGCTTAGGACAGGGTTACAATGAGCAGTTCTTC. Combining the CDR3 with reference TRBV7-6 and TRBJ2-1 gives the whole variable domain GAGVSQSPRYKVTKRGQDVALRCDPISGHVSLYWYRQALGQGPEFLTYFNYEAQQDKSGLPNDRFSAERPEGSISTLTIQRTEQRDSAMYRCASSLGQGYNEQFFGPGTRLTVL.

The V and J genes are TRBV2 and TRBJ2-3, with a weak D call TRBD2 (5 bases). The V end was cut by 2 bases, the J end by 6 bases, with 6 bases between. The CDR3 is 12 amino acids. Germline lookup yields CDR1 SNHLY and CDR2 FYNNEI. Here the CDR3 reads CASSETGDTQYF. The DNA for the CDR3 is TGTGCCAGCAGTGAAACGGGGGATACGCAGTATTTT. Together with reference TRBV2 and TRBJ2-3, the CDR3 gives the full variable domain: EPEVTQTPSHQVTQMGQEVILRCVPISNHLYFYWYRQILGQKVEFLVSFYNNEISEKSEIFDDQFSVERPDGSNFTLKIRSTKLEDSAMYFCASSETGDTQYFGPGTRLTVL.

This clone was found a few times. V and J are TRBV28 and TRBJ1-5; TRBD1 aligns across 7 bases. V was pared by 10 bases and J by 0 bases, with 12 bases of the junction left unmatched. CDR1 and CDR2 (germline): MDHEN, SYDVKM. The CDR3 sequence is 16 residues long. The CDR3 reads CATGQVLANSNQPQHF. CDR3 DNA sequence: TGTGCCACTGGACAGGTCCTCGCAAATAGCAATCAGCCCCAGCATTTT.